These 30 T cell receptor beta chains originate from one sample sequenced in a study of T cells in tumors after PD-1 blockade (dated by TCRdb to about 2019). Library preparation was by the immunoSEQ multiplex PCR assay. This immuneACCESS table, as held by TCRdb, lists in-frame sequences with V and J called but not all clones. Of the missing ones, under half trace to an unresolved V gene in checked studies; the others have no known cause. Here the sample has around 25,000 clones; over 80% occur a single time. The ten largest clones add up to around 10% of the sample. Reading the label with the study, this specimen's time point is: after anti-PD-1 therapy. Sequenced material: PBMCs, taken after anti-PD-1 treatment. The receptor set was obtained from a human donor with basal cell carcinoma.

This clone came up once. The chain joins TRBV5-4 to TRBJ2-3; possible D gene TRBD2, 7 bases. CDR3 length: 16 residues. The ends were cut back, 0 bases at V and 3 bases at J, with 14 bases in the middle. Germline values: CDR1 SGHNT, CDR2 YYREEE (reference sequence). The CDR3 is CASSLDRRGRTDTQYF. The CDR3 DNA reads TGTGCCAGCAGCTTGGATCGGCGGGGGCGTACAGATACGCAGTATTTT.

This clone was observed once. J is TRBJ1-6 and V is TRBV15, with 9 bases matching TRBD1. CDR3 length: 15 residues. V trimming: 1 base; J trimming: 9 bases; junction bases outside the gene matches: 4. CDR1 LNHNV and CDR2 YYDKDF come from the germline V gene (reference sequence). The CDR3 bases are TGTGCCACCAGCAGAGGCAAGGACAGGGGTTCACCCCTCCACTTT. It yields the protein CATSRGKDRGSPLHF. The entire variable domain, with the rest obtained from reference TRBV15 and TRBJ1-6, is as follows: DAMVIQNPRYQVTQFGKPVTLSCSQTLNHNVMYWYQQKSSQAPKLLFHYYDKDFNNEADTPDNFQSRRPNTSFCFLDIRSPGLGDTAMYLCATSRGKDRGSPLHFGNGTRLTVT.

The chain carries TRBV16 and TRBJ2-5, with D perhaps TRBD1 (6 bases). The CDR3 totals 14 residues. Germline CDR1 reads KGHSY; CDR2 reads FQNENV. The V end lost 3 bases, the J end lost 3 bases, and 11 bases lay between the germline ends. CDR3 coding DNA: TGTGCCAGCAGCCATTCGGGACAAGAAGAGACCCAGTACTTC. Translating gives CASSHSGQEETQYF.

This chain uses TRBV3-1 (or the pseudogene TRBV3-2) with TRBJ1-1, with TRBD1 matching over 12 bases. V lost 1 base, J lost 4 bases, and 4 bases stayed unmatched. Per germline, CDR1 LGHDT and CDR2 YNNKEL (reference sequence). This CDR3 is built from 16 residues. The CDR3 nucleotides are TGTGCCAGCAGCCAAGGGGACAGGGGGCAGGGCACTGAAGCTTTCTTT. Its protein is CASSQGDRGQGTEAFF.

The chain recombines TRBV3-1 (or the pseudogene TRBV3-2) with TRBJ1-4, with D possibly TRBD1 on 5 matching bases. Between the trimmed V and J ends, which lost 3 bases and 4 bases, there was a span of 15 bases. This CDR3 is built from 16 residues. Germline assignment: CDR1 LGHDT and CDR2 YNNKEL (reference sequence). The CDR3 nucleotides read TGTGCCAGCAGCCAGAACCGGGACGGTTATAATGAAAAACTGTTTTTT. Amino acid sequence: CASSQNRDGYNEKLFF.

The CDR3 loop reads CAWSVGDRVTDTQYF. The CDR3, as DNA: TGTGCCTGGAGTGTAGGGGACAGGGTCACAGATACGCAGTATTTT. The gene calls are TRBV30 and TRBJ2-3, with 9 bases matching TRBD1. CDR1 is GTSNPN, CDR2 SVGIG, per germline (reference sequence). The CDR3 length is 15 residues. The V gene end was trimmed by 0 bases and the J gene end by 2 bases; junction bases not matched to a gene: 3.

The chain carries TRBV7-9 and TRBJ1-1; a weak D match, TRBD1 (6 bases). The ends were cut back, 5 bases at V and 3 bases at J, with 13 bases in the middle. Germline V lookup: CDR1 SEHNR, CDR2 FQNEAQ (reference sequence). The CDR3 totals 14 residues. The CDR3 here is CASSQRDTDTEAFF. In DNA form, the CDR3 reads TGTGCCAGCAGCCAGCGGGACACGGACACTGAAGCTTTCTTT.

V is TRBV5-4 and J is TRBJ1-1; D is uncertain. V was pared by 0 bases and J by 4 bases, with 10 bases between. The germline gives CDR1 SGHNT, CDR2 YYREEE (reference sequence). The CDR3 contains 14 residues. CDR3 loop: CASSLEGKGTEAFF. Written as DNA, the CDR3 is TGTGCCAGCAGCTTGGAAGGCAAGGGCACTGAAGCTTTCTTT.

This clone was observed once. The chain has TRBV15 and TRBJ2-2, with D perhaps TRBD2 (6 bases). The CDR3 has 16 amino acids. Germline values: CDR1 LNHNV, CDR2 YYDKDF (reference sequence). Between the trimmed V and J ends, which lost 0 bases and 5 bases, there was a span of 13 bases. The CDR3 spells CATSRDPGGRTGELFF. The CDR3, as DNA: TGTGCCACCAGCAGAGATCCCGGAGGGCGGACCGGGGAGCTGTTTTTT.

The chain links TRBV5-8 to TRBJ2-1, with D uncertain. With 3 bases removed from V and 11 bases from J, the gap between germline ends came to 6 bases. The CDR3 length is 10 residues. CDR1 SGHTS and CDR2 YDEGEE come from the germline V gene. This CDR3 reads CASSSLQQFF. The CDR3 nucleotides read TGTGCCAGCAGCTCCCTTCAGCAGTTCTTC. Looking up the rest from reference TRBV5-8 and TRBJ2-1 gives the full variable domain: EAGVTQSPTHLIKTRGQQATLRCSPISGHTSVYWYQQALGLGLQFLLWYDEGEERNRGNFPPRFSGRQFPNYSSELNVNALELEDSALYLCASSSLQQFFGPGTRLTVL.

The chain joins TRBV11-3 to TRBJ2-1; the D gene could be TRBD1 or TRBD2 (6 bases each). In germline, CDR1 is SGHNT, CDR2 YENEEA. The V end was cut by 5 bases, the J end by 1 base, with 18 bases between. This CDR3 region has 17 residues. CDR3 in DNA: TGTGCCAGCAGCCTTTTTGTGGGGGGCCTTTCCTACAATGAGCAGTTCTTC. As protein: CASSLFVGGLSYNEQFF.

CDR3 residues: CASSDRLWVNTEAFF. Here the CDR3 DNA reads TGTGCCAGCAGTGATCGGCTTTGGGTGAACACTGAAGCTTTCTTT. The genes are TRBV6-1 and TRBJ1-1; no clear D. Germline CDR1 reads MNHNS; CDR2 reads SASEGT. V lost 3 bases to trimming and J lost 0 bases, with 11 bases between them. The CDR3 consists of 15 residues.

This clone was found once. The chain employs TRBV7-2 and TRBJ1-5; D remains ambiguous. CDR1 SGHTA and CDR2 FQGNSA come from the germline V gene. V was clipped by 6 bases and J by 2 bases, with 14 bases between them. The CDR3 extends over 15 amino acids. The DNA for the CDR3 is TGTGCCAGCAGGCCCCCCGGGTTAGGCAATCAGCCCCAGCATTTT. It translates to CASRPPGLGNQPQHF.

The rearrangement uses TRBV6-5 and TRBJ1-5; TRBD1 is a possible D gene (5 bases). The CDR3 is 14 amino acids. The V gene's germline CDR1 is MNHEY and CDR2 SVGAGI. Trimming removed 6 bases at V and 7 bases at J, with 16 bases between. The CDR3 spells CASRGTGWGQPQHF. CDR3 in DNA: TGTGCCAGCAGGGGTACAGGTTGGGGACAGCCCCAGCATTTT.

The chain recombines TRBV6-6 with TRBJ2-2, with a tentative D call TRBD1 (5 bases). The CDR3 is 15 residues long. Germline CDR1 MNHNY, CDR2 SVGAGI (reference sequence). Trimming left V 2 bases short and J 1 base short, with 8 bases between. The CDR3 loop reads CASSYGQGNTGELFF. The CDR3 bases are TGTGCCAGCAGTTACGGGCAGGGGAACACCGGGGAGCTGTTTTTT.

About this clone itself: Other DNA sequences within the sample encode an identical CDR3. The rearrangement links TRBV30 to TRBJ1-1, with D unresolved. This CDR3 is built from 14 residues. The V gene's germline CDR1 is GTSNPN and CDR2 SVGIG (reference sequence). Between the trimmed V and J ends, which lost 0 bases and 1 base, there was a span of 9 bases. CDR3 loop: CAWSVFPRNTEAFF. CDR3 bases: TGTGCCTGGAGTGTATTTCCTCGGAACACTGAAGCTTTCTTT.

The rearrangement uses TRBV5-1 and TRBJ2-6; TRBD1 is a possible D gene (6 bases). Germline assignment: CDR1 SGHRS and CDR2 YFSETQ. The CDR3 is made up of 18 amino acids. Trimming took 0 bases from V and 0 from J, leaving 13 bases between them. This CDR3 reads CASSLDPDSFSGANVLTF. The CDR3 DNA reads TGCGCCAGCAGCTTGGACCCGGACAGTTTCTCTGGGGCCAACGTCCTGACTTTC.

The chain uses TRBV5-1 and TRBJ2-3; D call uncertain. The CDR3 runs 11 residues. CDR1 and CDR2 from the germline V gene are SGHRS and YFSETQ. V was cut by 1 base and J by 6 bases, with 3 bases left in between. In nucleotides, the CDR3 is TGCGCCAGCAGCTTGACGGATACGCAGTATTTT. Amino acids: CASSLTDTQYF.

J is TRBJ2-1 and V is TRBV11-2, with 9 bases identical to TRBD2. CDR1 SGHAT and CDR2 FQNNGV come from the germline V gene. The CDR3 runs 18 residues. After removal of 2 bases from V and 0 bases from J, the junction contained 8 bases not matched to a gene. The CDR3 DNA reads TGTGCCAGCAGCTTACAAGGCCTGCGGGGGGGCTCCTACAATGAGCAGTTCTTC. It specifies CASSLQGLRGGSYNEQFF.

The chain combines TRBV7-8 with TRBJ2-3, with 7 bases matching TRBD2. Germline V gene data show CDR1 as SGHVS and CDR2 as FQNEAQ. The CDR3 is made up of 14 amino acids. Trimming cost V 8 bases and J 0 bases; bases outside gene matches: 5. The DNA for the CDR3 is TGTGCCAGCGGACGACTAGCCAGCACAGATACGCAGTATTTT. This translates into CASGRLASTDTQYF.

This clone has more than one count but fewer than ten. The chain joins TRBV5-8 to TRBJ2-5; TRBD1 is a possible D gene (5 bases). The CDR3 spans 12 residues. Trimming took 4 bases from V and 10 from J, leaving 14 bases between them. CDR1 SGHTS and CDR2 YDEGEE come from the germline V gene. Here the CDR3 reads CASSLGHDVQYF. DNA of the CDR3: TGTGCCAGCAGCCTCGGACACGACGTCCAGTACTTC.

J is TRBJ1-3 and V is TRBV3-1 (or the pseudogene TRBV3-2), with D tentatively TRBD1 (6 bases). The V gene's germline CDR1 is LGHDT and CDR2 YNNKEL (reference sequence). Trimming shortened V by 2 bases and J by 0 bases, and 14 bases separated the two germline ends. The CDR3 is made up of 17 amino acids. The CDR3 bases are TGTGCCAGCAGCCAACTAGACGGGGGCCTCTCTGGAAACACCATATATTTT. It specifies CASSQLDGGLSGNTIYF.

The chain joins TRBV3-1 (or the pseudogene TRBV3-2) to TRBJ2-3, with 12 bases fitting TRBD2. V lost 1 base to trimming and J lost 0 bases; unmatched junction nucleotides: 11. The CDR3 length is 20 residues. CDR1 LGHDT and CDR2 YNNKEL come from the germline V gene (reference sequence). The CDR3 DNA is TGTGCCAGCAGCCAAGTCCCCCTAGCGGGGGGGCGTATTAGCACAGATACGCAGTATTTT. It encodes CASSQVPLAGGRISTDTQYF.

This clone was seen more than once but under ten times. The CDR3 DNA is TGTGCAGATGACAGGGCTAGGGATAGCAATCAGCCCCAGCATTTT. This gives the protein CADDRARDSNQPQHF. The V call is TRBV30, the J call TRBJ1-5; 7 nucleotides line up with TRBD1. This CDR3 has 15 amino acids. CDR1 and CDR2 (germline): GTSNPN, SVGIG (reference sequence).

J is TRBJ1-2 and V is TRBV19; unclear D gene. There are 14 residues in the CDR3. Germline V CDR1 and CDR2: LNHDA, SQIVND (reference sequence). V was pared by 6 bases and J by 4 bases, with 15 bases between. In DNA form, the CDR3 reads TGTGCCAGTAGCTCCCCTGAACCTTTCTATGGCTACACCTTC. Its protein product is CASSSPEPFYGYTF. Full variable domain (rest looked up from reference TRBV19 and TRBJ1-2): DGGITQSPKYLFRKEGQNVTLSCEQNLNHDAMYWYRQDPGQGLRLIYYSQIVNDFQKGDIAEGYSVSREKKESFPLTVTSAQKNPTAFYLCASSSPEPFYGYTFGSGTRLTVV.

The chain is built from TRBV12-3 or TRBV12-4 and TRBJ1-5; no clear D. Trimming shortened V by 8 bases and J by 0 bases, and 8 bases separated the two germline ends. This CDR3 spans 13 amino acids. CDR3 loop: CASRPDSNQPQHF. CDR3 in DNA: TGTGCCAGCCGACCTGATAGCAATCAGCCCCAGCATTTT.

The CDR3 reads CASSTFRGLNTGELFF. The CDR3 bases are TGTGCCAGCAGTACCTTCAGGGGACTGAACACCGGGGAGCTGTTTTTT. The rearrangement uses TRBV5-4 and TRBJ2-2; D possibly matches TRBD1 or TRBD2 (6 bases each). V was shortened by 5 bases and J by 1 base, with 15 bases between the two germline ends. The CDR3 sequence is 16 residues long. Germline V gene data show CDR1 as SGHNT and CDR2 as YYREEE (reference sequence). Full variable domain (rest looked up from reference TRBV5-4 and TRBJ2-2): ETGVTQSPTHLIKTRGQQVTLRCSSQSGHNTVSWYQQALGQGPQFIFQYYREEENGRGNFPPRFSGLQFPNYSSELNVNALELDDSALYLCASSTFRGLNTGELFFGEGSRLTVL.

The chain uses TRBV18 and TRBJ1-5, with D possibly being TRBD1 (6 bases). Trimming removed 3 bases from V and 7 bases from J, with 13 bases in between. Germline-derived CDR1 and CDR2 are KGHSH and LQKENI. There are 14 residues in the CDR3. CDR3 sequence: CASSPTGTYQPQHF. The CDR3 coding sequence is TGTGCCAGCTCACCCACTGGGACATACCAGCCCCAGCATTTT.

V is TRBV14 and J is TRBJ1-6, with unresolved D. The CDR3 is 13 residues long. Germline CDR1 and CDR2: SGHDN and FVKESK. Trimming shortened V by 3 bases and J by 9 bases, and 9 bases separated the two germline ends. CDR3 DNA sequence: TGTGCCAGCAGCCACCAAGAGGTTTCACCCCTCCACTTT. Amino acids: CASSHQEVSPLHF.

The J gene is TRBJ1-4, the V gene TRBV3-1 (or the pseudogene TRBV3-2); D remains ambiguous. From germline, CDR1 is LGHDT and CDR2 YNNKEL (reference sequence). Trimming removed 8 bases from V and 4 bases from J, with 11 bases in between. This CDR3 spans 13 amino acids. CDR3 sequence (DNA): TGTGCCAGCGGAGGACGGTATAATGAAAAACTGTTTTTT. Amino acids: CASGGRYNEKLFF.